This TCR beta chain was profiled in a study of CD8+CD57+ T cells in acquired aplastic anemia. Study-level background: An average of roughly 3 ug of DNA was obtained from sorted CD4+ and CD8+ cells. Average CD4+ read depth in healthy donors was around 10 million reads. Study findings and constraints: A set of 25 to 30 CD8+ CDR3 sequences was shared between patients and controls, and these sequences appeared highly expressed in patients.

Per germline, CDR1 LGHNA and CDR2 YNFKEQ. V lost 4 bases, J lost 0 bases, and 13 bases lay in between. The CDR3 sequence is 16 residues long. The template used for profiling TCR beta VDJ and CDR3 was genomic DNA. TCRdb re-called the reads through MiXCR, storing one row per CDR3 protein. The sample holds over 100,000 distinct CDR3 sequences, 41% seen once. This clonotype was counted many times. Its antigen is not identified. This chain links TRBV4-2 with TRBJ1-5; D perhaps matches TRBD1 (5 bases). Sequences were obtained from sorted CD4+, CD8+, or CD8+CD57+ T cells (not recorded which) from PBMCs. This receptor was identified in a human donor in good health, serving as a control. The CDR3 sequence: CASSPGRQNSNQPQHF. The CDR3, as DNA: TGTGCCAGCAGCCCGGGACGGCAGAATAGCAATCAGCCCCAGCATTTT.